Below, 15 T cell receptor beta chains from the same sample are listed, as sequenced in a study of blood T cell repertoires in COVID-19. Using immunoSEQ multiplex PCR, the repertoire was profiled, and TCRdb retains in-frame clones only, with some absent. Here the sample spans a few hundred thousand clones, over 80% being singletons. Sequenced: PBMCs or T cells enriched from blood (not recorded which). The receptors come from a woman aged 45-65 years who had recovered from COVID-19.

This clone was seen just once. The chain couples TRBV3-1 (or the pseudogene TRBV3-2) to TRBJ2-7; the match to TRBD1 covers 9 bases. The CDR3 extends over 13 amino acids. Germline-derived CDR1 and CDR2 are LGHDT and YNNKEL (reference sequence). The V segment lost 6 bases and the J segment 5 bases; nucleotides outside the gene matches: 5. Written as DNA, the CDR3 is TGTGCCAGCAGGCTGGGACAGGGCCACGAGCAGTACTTC. It is translated as CASRLGQGHEQYF.

This clone was seen at least ten times. The V and J genes are TRBV4-2 and TRBJ2-5, with TRBD2 matching 7 bases. V lost 5 bases to trimming and J lost 4 bases; unmatched junction nucleotides: 13. The CDR3 spans 16 residues. CDR1 LGHNA and CDR2 YNFKEQ come from the germline V gene. The CDR3 nucleotides read TGTGCCAGCAGCACCCCCCCGGGGACTAATTTAGAGACCCAGTACTTC. Encoded protein: CASSTPPGTNLETQYF.

The J gene is TRBJ1-2, the V gene TRBV3-1 (or the pseudogene TRBV3-2); possible D gene TRBD1, 6 bases. V gave up 0 bases and J gave up 4 bases, with 12 bases separating them. The CDR3 has 15 residues. Germline V gives CDR1 LGHDT, CDR2 YNNKEL (reference sequence). CDR3 loop: CASSQDDSGVYGYTF. The CDR3 DNA is TGTGCCAGCAGCCAAGATGACTCAGGGGTCTATGGCTACACCTTC.

The chain recombines TRBV19 with TRBJ1-2; 10 bases agree with TRBD1. In germline, CDR1 is LNHDA, CDR2 SQIVND (reference sequence). With 7 bases clipped from V and 2 bases from J, the junction kept 1 base outside the gene matches. CDR3 length: 13 residues. The CDR3 region is CASMGQGNYGYTF. The CDR3 bases are TGTGCCAGTATGGGACAGGGGAACTATGGCTACACCTTC.

This sequence joins TRBV10-3 and TRBJ1-2; D might be TRBD1 (6 bases). V was clipped by 6 bases and J by 5 bases, with 10 bases between them. This CDR3 has 12 residues. CDR1 is ENHRY, CDR2 SYGVKD, per germline. The CDR3 region has the DNA TGTGCCATCAGGGCGGGGGCGTATGGCTACACCTTC. Amino acid sequence: CAIRAGAYGYTF.

The chain joins TRBV30 to TRBJ2-5, with TRBD2 matching over 9 bases. This CDR3 is 15 amino acids long. V gave up 0 bases and J gave up 3 bases; unmatched junction bases: 5. Germline assignment: CDR1 GTSNPN and CDR2 SVGIG (reference sequence). CDR3 region: CAWSVSSGRKETQYF. The CDR3 nucleotides are TGTGCCTGGAGTGTAAGTAGCGGGAGAAAAGAGACCCAGTACTTC.

The CDR3 DNA reads as TGTGCCAGCAGCTTCCGGACGGAGGGACCTATGGGTTCACCCCTCCACTTT. As protein: CASSFRTEGPMGSPLHF. The chain joins TRBV14 to TRBJ1-6, with D possibly matching TRBD1 (5 bases). The CDR3 is 17 residues long. Germline-derived CDR1 and CDR2 are SGHDN and FVKESK. Trimming pared 5 bases from V and 9 bases from J, leaving 23 bases between.

This chain joins TRBV7-9 and TRBJ2-7, with TRBD2 matching over 9 bases. Trimming at V came to 5 bases and at J to 5 bases, leaving 19 bases not matched to a gene. Looked up from germline, CDR1 is SEHNR and CDR2 is FQNEAQ (reference sequence). The CDR3 sequence is 18 residues long. The CDR3 region is CASSPQPPGLASMNEQYF. The CDR3 nucleotides read TGTGCCAGCAGCCCGCAGCCCCCGGGACTAGCTTCGATGAACGAGCAGTACTTC.

The chain links TRBV7-9 to TRBJ2-7, with a tentative D call TRBD1 (5 bases). The germline gives CDR1 SEHNR, CDR2 FQNEAQ (reference sequence). CDR3 length: 12 residues. Deletions cut 3 bases from V and 3 bases from J, with 6 bases between. Written as DNA, the CDR3 is TGTGCCAGCAGCTTTGGACACTACGAGCAGTACTTC. Protein: CASSFGHYEQYF.

This sequence joins TRBV3-1 (or the pseudogene TRBV3-2) and TRBJ1-1; D gene unclear. The germline gives CDR1 LGHDT, CDR2 YNNKEL (reference sequence). The CDR3 sequence is 12 residues long. V was pared by 4 bases and J by 5 bases, with 8 bases between. CDR3 sequence (DNA): TGTGCCAGCAGCCTTCCGGGGACTGAAGCTTTCTTT. Translation: CASSLPGTEAFF.

The chain carries TRBV28 and TRBJ1-4, with 7 bases matching TRBD1. Germline CDR1 reads MDHEN; CDR2 reads SYDVKM. V lost 6 bases to trimming and J lost 4 bases; unmatched junction nucleotides: 2. The CDR3 has 13 amino acids. The CDR3 loop reads CASSDRVNEKLFF. DNA of the CDR3: TGTGCCAGCAGCGACAGGGTTAATGAAAAACTGTTTTTT.

The gene calls are TRBV11-2 and TRBJ1-4, with 8 bases fitting TRBD1. Trimming took 8 bases from V and 6 from J; bases not matched to a gene: 8. CDR3 length: 14 residues. CDR1 and CDR2 (germline): SGHAT, FQNNGV. The CDR3 region has the DNA TGTGCCAGCGGCGGGCAACAGGGGGATGAAAAACTGTTTTTT. Its translation: CASGGQQGDEKLFF.

The chain carries TRBV6-5 and TRBJ1-6; 8 bases are shared with TRBD1. This CDR3 has 15 residues. Per germline, CDR1 MNHEY and CDR2 SVGAGI. J was trimmed by 7 bases and V by 6 bases; bases with no gene match: 8. This CDR3 reads CASRRLRTGNSPLHF. CDR3 nucleotide sequence: TGTGCCAGCAGACGTCTTCGGACAGGGAATTCACCCCTCCACTTT.

A word on this clone: The sample contains more than one DNA sequence encoding this CDR3. This sequence joins TRBV3-1 (or the pseudogene TRBV3-2) and TRBJ1-4; 8 bases align to TRBD1. CDR3 size: 14 residues. Germline CDR1 is LGHDT and CDR2 is YNNKEL (reference sequence). Germline trimming cut 4 bases from V and 8 bases from J; bases unmatched to any gene: 6. The CDR3 loop reads CASSPRTGNEKLFF. The CDR3, as DNA: TGTGCCAGCAGCCCCCGGACAGGGAACGAAAAACTGTTTTTT.

This clone appeared once. The chain carries TRBV11-2 and TRBJ2-3; D might be TRBD1 (5 bases). V was shortened by 5 bases and J by 4 bases, with 13 bases between the two germline ends. CDR1 and CDR2 from the germline V gene are SGHAT and FQNNGV. The CDR3 loop spans 14 amino acids. The CDR3: CASSQAGSPDTQYF. DNA of the CDR3: TGTGCCAGCAGCCAAGCAGGGTCCCCAGATACGCAGTATTTT.